This TCR beta chain stems from a study of T cells after yellow fever vaccination. This clonotype was seen at least ten times. TCRdb used MiXCR to reprocess the 5' RACE reads, holding one entry per CDR3 protein. The sample shows over 110,000 distinct CDR3 sequences, roughly 8% of them seen only once. Germline CDR1 reads LGHNA; CDR2 reads YNFKEQ. The ends lost 8 bases at V and 0 bases at J; junction bases unmatched: 4. CDR3 length equals 14 residues. This chain joins TRBV4-2 and TRBJ2-7; TRBD2 agrees at 10 bases. This TCR was recovered from a man aged 25 to 40 who received the YFV17D yellow fever vaccine. Sequenced here: CD4+ T cells sorted from PBMCs, sampled 5 days after the yellow fever booster vaccination. CDR3 region: CASGSSGSSYEQYF. CDR3 DNA sequence: TGTGCCAGCGGATCTAGCGGGAGCTCCTACGAGCAGTACTTC.